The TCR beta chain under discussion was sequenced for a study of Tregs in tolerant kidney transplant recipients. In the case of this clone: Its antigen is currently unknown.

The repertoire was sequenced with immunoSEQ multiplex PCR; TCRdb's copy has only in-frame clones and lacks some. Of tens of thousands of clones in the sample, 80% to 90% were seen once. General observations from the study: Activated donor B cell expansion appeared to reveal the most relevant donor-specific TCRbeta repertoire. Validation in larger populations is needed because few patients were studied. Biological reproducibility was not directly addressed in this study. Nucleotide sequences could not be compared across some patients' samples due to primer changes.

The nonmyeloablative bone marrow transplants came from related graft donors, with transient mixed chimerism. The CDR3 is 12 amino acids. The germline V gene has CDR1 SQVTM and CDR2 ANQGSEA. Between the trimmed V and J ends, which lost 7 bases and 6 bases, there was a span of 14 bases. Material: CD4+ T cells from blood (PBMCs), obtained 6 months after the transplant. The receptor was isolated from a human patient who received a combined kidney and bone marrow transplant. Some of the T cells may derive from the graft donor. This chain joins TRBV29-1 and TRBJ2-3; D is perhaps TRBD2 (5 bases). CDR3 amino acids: CSGAAGGDTQYF. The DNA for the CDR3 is TGCAGCGGGGCGGCGGGCGGGGATACGCAGTATTTT.